Detailed here is one T cell receptor beta chain. This sample is drawn from a study of blood T cell repertoires in COVID-19. Study-level information: From T cells, B-cell-depleted T cells, or PBMCs came the material, which was cDNA or gDNA.

Trimming took 5 bases from V and 6 from J; bases not matched to a gene: 5. The germline V gene encodes CDR1 LNHDA and CDR2 SQIVND (reference sequence). This CDR3 contains 15 residues. Data came from immunoSEQ multiplex PCR; TCRdb stores just in-frame clones and leaves some out. The data show over 60,000 clones, about 80% seen once. The sequence was collected from a human donor in a cohort sampled during active COVID-19. Sequencing was done on a sample of peripheral blood. The J gene is TRBJ2-3, the V gene TRBV19, with 13 bases fitting TRBD2. The CDR3 coding sequence is TGTGCCAGTAGTGGGACTAGCGGGACTAGGGATACGCAGTATTTT. It specifies CASSGTSGTRDTQYF. Supplemented by reference TRBV19 and TRBJ2-3, the full variable domain reads DGGITQSPKYLFRKEGQNVTLSCEQNLNHDAMYWYRQDPGQGLRLIYYSQIVNDFQKGDIAEGYSVSREKKESFPLTVTSAQKNPTAFYLCASSGTSGTRDTQYFGPGTRLTVL.